These 20 T cell receptor beta chains came from one sample sequenced in a study of cytomegalovirus exposure and HLA in healthy donors. PCR employed 60 Vbeta and 13 Jbeta primers. Method: immunoSEQ multiplex PCR; TCRdb's copy keeps in-frame clones and lacks some. The table lists approximately 170,000 clones, around 85% of them singletons. Sequencing input: PBMCs. All receptors come from a boy aged 2-9 years in good health and CMV-seronegative.

This clone came up a few times. The J gene is TRBJ2-5, the V gene TRBV5-4; a weak D match, TRBD2 (6 bases). CDR3 length equals 15 residues. The germline V gene has CDR1 SGHNT and CDR2 YYREEE (reference sequence). V was pared by 4 bases and J by 2 bases, with 15 bases between. DNA for the CDR3: TGTGCCAGCAGCCCGGGGGAGCGGGCACAAGAGACCCAGTACTTC. Residues: CASSPGERAQETQYF.

The chain is built from TRBV5-1 and TRBJ2-1, with 10 positions matching TRBD2. From germline, CDR1 is SGHRS and CDR2 YFSETQ. V dropped 4 bases and J dropped 5; count of bases not matched to a gene: 6. The CDR3 has 15 amino acids. The chain's CDR3 is CASSASGGGHNEQFF. The CDR3 DNA reads as TGCGCCAGCAGCGCTAGCGGGGGAGGGCACAATGAGCAGTTCTTC.

This chain joins TRBV10-3 and TRBJ2-7, with 8 bases matching TRBD2. In germline, CDR1 is ENHRY, CDR2 SYGVKD. This CDR3 has 15 amino acids. The V gene end was trimmed by 2 bases and the J gene end by 6 bases; junction bases not matched to a gene: 9. CDR3 nucleotide sequence: TGTGCCATCAGTGAGGGGGGTAGCGGGAAGCCCGAGCAGTACTTC. It translates to CAISEGGSGKPEQYF.

This chain links TRBV5-1 with TRBJ1-1; 9 positions match TRBD1. CDR1 is SGHRS and CDR2 is YFSETQ in the germline V gene. With 3 bases clipped from V and 4 bases from J, the junction kept 7 bases outside the gene matches. CDR3 length: 15 residues. In nucleotides, the CDR3 is TGCGCCAGCAGCTGGGGGTCGACAGGGGGCACTGAAGCTTTCTTT. Its protein is CASSWGSTGGTEAFF.

J is TRBJ1-2 and V is TRBV25-1; 8 bases align to TRBD1. The CDR3 covers 16 residues. CDR1 and CDR2 (germline): MGHDK, SYGVNS. V was clipped by 5 bases and J by 7 bases; unmatched bases: 15. The CDR3 DNA follows: TGTGCCAGCAGTCCTTCAACAGGGGGTCAAGCGTGTGGCTACACCTTC. Its protein is CASSPSTGGQACGYTF.

This clone has a handful of counts. The chain couples TRBV28 to TRBJ2-7; 8 bases are a match to TRBD2. Germline V CDR1 and CDR2: MDHEN, SYDVKM. V was clipped by 4 bases and J by 3 bases; unmatched bases: 5. This CDR3 is 14 amino acids long. The CDR3 DNA reads TGTGCCAGCAGTTCCCCCGGGAGGGGCTACGAGCAGTACTTC. Translation gives CASSSPGRGYEQYF.

The chain combines TRBV10-2 with TRBJ2-1, with TRBD2 matching over 9 bases. Germline V CDR1 and CDR2: WSHSY, SAAADI. Losses at the gene ends were 3 bases for V and 8 bases for J; bases not matched to a gene: 8. The CDR3 spans 15 residues. The CDR3 DNA reads as TGCGCCAGCAGTGATAGCGGGAGAACGTTAGATGAGCAGTTCTTC. This codes for CASSDSGRTLDEQFF.

This rearrangement joins TRBV27 to TRBJ2-1; a possible D gene is TRBD1 (6 bases). The CDR3 contains 17 residues. Germline assignment: CDR1 MNHEY and CDR2 SMNVEV (reference sequence). Between the trimmed V and J ends, which lost 3 bases and 8 bases, there was a span of 23 bases. The CDR3, as DNA: TGTGCCAGCAGTTTCCTTCGAACACTCACAGGGTCAGATGAGCAGTTCTTC. Its protein product is CASSFLRTLTGSDEQFF.

J is TRBJ2-5 and V is TRBV11-2, with D possibly being TRBD2 (5 bases). The CDR3 is 14 amino acids. The germline CDR1 and CDR2 sequences are SGHAT and FQNNGV. V was cut by 0 bases and J by 2 bases, with 7 bases left in between. This chain's CDR3 is CASSLDGNQETQYF. CDR3 nucleotide sequence: TGTGCCAGCAGCTTAGACGGGAATCAAGAGACCCAGTACTTC.

The chain links TRBV6-4 to TRBJ2-1; 9 bases fit TRBD2. The CDR3 runs 15 residues. Germline V gene sequence: CDR1 MRHNA, CDR2 SNTAGT. CDR3 DNA: TGTGTCCAGGGGGGGTCTAGCGGGATTTACAATGAGCAGTTCTTC. As protein: CVQGGSSGIYNEQFF.

The V call is TRBV10-1, the J call TRBJ2-5; unclear D gene. The end of the DNA fits TRBJ2-7 better, so the J call may be wrong. Germline loops: CDR1 WNHNN, CDR2 SYGVQD (reference sequence). This CDR3 has 9 amino acids. The CDR3 DNA is TGCGCCAGCAGTAACGAGCAGTACTTC. Encoded protein: CASSNEQYF.

The chain joins TRBV5-4 to TRBJ1-3; D might be TRBD1 (5 bases). The germline V gene encodes CDR1 SGHNT and CDR2 YYREEE (reference sequence). This CDR3 is built from 13 residues. The germline V and J ends were trimmed by 2 bases and 3 bases, with 6 bases remaining between them. CDR3 DNA sequence: TGTGCCAGCAGCTTCGGGGGTGGAAACACCATATATTTT. It translates to CASSFGGGNTIYF. Together with reference TRBV5-4 and TRBJ1-3, the CDR3 gives the full variable domain: ETGVTQSPTHLIKTRGQQVTLRCSSQSGHNTVSWYQQALGQGPQFIFQYYREEENGRGNFPPRFSGLQFPNYSSELNVNALELDDSALYLCASSFGGGNTIYFGEGSWLTVV.

The V call is TRBV2, the J call TRBJ1-1; D might be TRBD1 (5 bases). The V and J ends lost 1 base and 3 bases respectively, with 6 bases between them. Germline lookup yields CDR1 SNHLY and CDR2 FYNNEI. This CDR3 spans 13 amino acids. CDR3 DNA: TGTGCCAGCAGTGAAGGGGGGGACACTGAAGCTTTCTTT. It specifies CASSEGGDTEAFF. The full variable domain, with the rest looked up from reference TRBV2 and TRBJ1-1, is EPEVTQTPSHQVTQMGQEVILRCVPISNHLYFYWYRQILGQKVEFLVSFYNNEISEKSEIFDDQFSVERPDGSNFTLKIRSTKLEDSAMYFCASSEGGDTEAFFGQGTRLTVV.

The gene calls are TRBV6-6 and TRBJ1-5, with D perhaps matching TRBD1 (6 bases). Per the germline V gene, CDR1 is MNHNY and CDR2 is SVGAGI (reference sequence). V was shortened by 7 bases and J by 8 bases, with 18 bases between the two germline ends. This CDR3 has 14 amino acids. The CDR3 DNA reads TGTGCCAGCAAGGTGGGGGGGCACGGCGAGCCCCAGCATTTT. This sequence encodes CASKVGGHGEPQHF.

This clone was detected only once. V is TRBV11-2 and J is TRBJ1-5; D possibly corresponds to TRBD1 (6 bases). The V gene's germline CDR1 is SGHAT and CDR2 FQNNGV. This CDR3 has 15 amino acids. Trimming pared 5 bases from V and 4 bases from J, leaving 15 bases between. The CDR3 region has the DNA TGTGCCAGCAGCCTGGGGACACTGCCTAATCAGCCCCAGCATTTT. Translated: CASSLGTLPNQPQHF.

In its sample, this clone was seen once. The chain joins TRBV7-9 to TRBJ1-2, with 8 bases matching TRBD1. The CDR3 has 13 residues. The junction had 7 bases not matched to a gene; V was cut back by 6 bases and J by 7 bases. Germline V lookup: CDR1 SEHNR, CDR2 FQNEAQ (reference sequence). The CDR3 sequence is CASSRTGPSGYTF. The CDR3 DNA reads TGTGCCAGCAGTCGGACAGGGCCCTCTGGCTACACCTTC.

This clone has just one count. The chain joins TRBV19 to TRBJ2-5; the D gene is possibly TRBD2 (5 bases). The V end lost 5 bases, the J end lost 3 bases, and 13 bases lay between the germline ends. Germline assignment: CDR1 LNHDA and CDR2 SQIVND (reference sequence). This CDR3 is built from 14 residues. The CDR3 coding sequence is TGTGCCAGTAGTTCCGGCAGGCGGGAAGAGACCCAGTACTTC. Amino acid sequence: CASSSGRREETQYF.

This clone was seen more than once but under ten times. The chain employs TRBV6-5 and TRBJ2-1; D perhaps matches TRBD2 (6 bases). V gave up 9 bases and J gave up 6 bases, with 18 bases separating them. CDR1 and CDR2 from the germline V gene are MNHEY and SVGAGI. This CDR3 region has 14 residues. CDR3 bases: TGTGCCAGTACGGAGGGAGGTATGGGCAATGAGCAGTTCTTC. This codes for CASTEGGMGNEQFF.

The J gene is TRBJ2-3, the V gene TRBV6-1; D remains ambiguous. The V gene lost 8 bases and the J gene lost 1 base, with 7 bases spanning the gap. Germline CDR1 reads MNHNS; CDR2 reads SASEGT. The CDR3 sequence is 12 residues long. The CDR3 is CASRPGTDTQYF. The CDR3 coding sequence is TGTGCCAGCCGTCCCGGCACAGATACGCAGTATTTT.

This clone has more than one count but fewer than ten. The gene calls are TRBV5-1 and TRBJ1-6; 7 nucleotides line up with TRBD1. Germline CDR1 is SGHRS and CDR2 is YFSETQ. This CDR3 has 17 residues. The J segment lost 7 bases and the V segment lost 4 bases, leaving 14 bases of the junction unmatched. CDR3 residues: CASSHFRQGHWNSPLHF. The CDR3 DNA sequence: TGCGCCAGCAGCCACTTTAGACAGGGTCATTGGAATTCACCCCTCCACTTT.